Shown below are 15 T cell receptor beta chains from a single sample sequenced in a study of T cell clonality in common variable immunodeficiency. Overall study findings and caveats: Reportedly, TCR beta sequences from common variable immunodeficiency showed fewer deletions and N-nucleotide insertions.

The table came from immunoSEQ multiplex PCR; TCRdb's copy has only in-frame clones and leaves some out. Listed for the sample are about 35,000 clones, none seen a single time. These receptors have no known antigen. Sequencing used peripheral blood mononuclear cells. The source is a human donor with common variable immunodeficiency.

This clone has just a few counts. The part of the CDR3 DNA that was read is TGTGCCAGCTCTAACAGGGGGGGCTACGAG. Translation: CASSNRGGYE. The complete CDR3 sequence is CASSNRGGYEQYF. V gene TRBV5-4 combines with J gene TRBJ2-7, with D perhaps matching TRBD1 (8 bases). Read coverage stops 3 residues before the CDR3 terminus; the germline J gene supplies the remainder. The germline V gene has CDR1 SGHNT and CDR2 YYREEE (reference sequence). Deletions cut 7 bases from V and 3 bases from J, with 14 bases between. The CDR3 consists of 13 residues.

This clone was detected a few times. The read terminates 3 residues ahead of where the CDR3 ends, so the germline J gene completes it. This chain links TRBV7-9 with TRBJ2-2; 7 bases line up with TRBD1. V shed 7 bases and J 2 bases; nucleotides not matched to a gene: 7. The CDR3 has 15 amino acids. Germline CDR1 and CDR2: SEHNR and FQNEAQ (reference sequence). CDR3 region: CASTTTGRNTGELFF. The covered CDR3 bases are TGTGCCAGCACCACGACAGGGCGAAACACCGGGGAG. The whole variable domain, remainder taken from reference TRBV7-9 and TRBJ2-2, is DTGVSQNPRHKITKRGQNVTFRCDPISEHNRLYWYRQTLGQGPEFLTYFQNEAQLEKSRLLSDRFSAERPKGSFSTLEIQRTEQGDSAMYLCASTTTGRNTGELFFGEGSRLTVL.

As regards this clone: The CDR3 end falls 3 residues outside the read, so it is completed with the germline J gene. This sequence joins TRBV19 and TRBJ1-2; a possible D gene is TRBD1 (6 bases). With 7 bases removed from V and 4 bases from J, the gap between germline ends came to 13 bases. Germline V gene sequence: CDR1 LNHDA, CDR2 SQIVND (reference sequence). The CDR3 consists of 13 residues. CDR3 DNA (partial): TGTGCCAGTACCCGGGGGGCGATCTATGGC. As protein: CASTRGAIYG. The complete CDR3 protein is CASTRGAIYGYTF.

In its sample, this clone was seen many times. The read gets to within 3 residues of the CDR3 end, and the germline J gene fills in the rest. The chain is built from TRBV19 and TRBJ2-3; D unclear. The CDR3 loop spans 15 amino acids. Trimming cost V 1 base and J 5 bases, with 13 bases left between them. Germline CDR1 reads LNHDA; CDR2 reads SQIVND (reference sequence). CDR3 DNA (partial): TGTGCCAGTAGTATAGCGCGTGCCCCAGGAGATACG. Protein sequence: CASSIARAPGDT. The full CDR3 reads CASSIARAPGDTQYF.

The CDR3 loop reads CASSESGRLYEQYF. The DNA read from the CDR3 is TGCGCCAGCAGTGAGTCGGGCAGGCTTTACGAG. The V gene is TRBV10-1, the J gene TRBJ2-7, with D unresolved. The sequence runs out 3 residues before the end of the CDR3; the remainder is reconstructed from the germline J gene. Germline V CDR1 and CDR2: WNHNN, SYGVQD (reference sequence). The germline V and J ends were trimmed by 0 bases and 4 bases, with 10 bases remaining between them. The CDR3 covers 14 residues.

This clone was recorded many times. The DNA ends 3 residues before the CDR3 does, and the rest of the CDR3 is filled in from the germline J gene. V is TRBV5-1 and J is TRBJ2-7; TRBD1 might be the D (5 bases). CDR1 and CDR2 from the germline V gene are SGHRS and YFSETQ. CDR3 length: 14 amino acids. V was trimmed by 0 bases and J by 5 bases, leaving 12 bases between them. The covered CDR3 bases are TGCGCCAGCAGCTTGGCCCAGTTAGGGGACGAG. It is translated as CASSLAQLGDE. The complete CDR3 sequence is CASSLAQLGDEQYF.

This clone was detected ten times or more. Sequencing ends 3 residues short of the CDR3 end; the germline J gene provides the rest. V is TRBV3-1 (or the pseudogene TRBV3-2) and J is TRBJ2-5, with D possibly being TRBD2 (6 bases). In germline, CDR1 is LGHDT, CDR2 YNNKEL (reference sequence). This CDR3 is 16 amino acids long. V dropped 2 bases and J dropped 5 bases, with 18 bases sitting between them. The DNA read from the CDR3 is TGTGCCAGCAGCCAATCTTCCGAGGGGCTAGCGGAGACC. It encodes CASSQSSEGLAET. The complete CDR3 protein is CASSQSSEGLAETQYF.

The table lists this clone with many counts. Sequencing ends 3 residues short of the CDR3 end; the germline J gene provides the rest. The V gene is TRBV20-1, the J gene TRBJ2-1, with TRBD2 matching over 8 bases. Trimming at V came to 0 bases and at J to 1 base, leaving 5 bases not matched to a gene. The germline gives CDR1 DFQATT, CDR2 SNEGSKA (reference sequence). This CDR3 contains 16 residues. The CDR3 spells CSARDLAGDSYNEQFF. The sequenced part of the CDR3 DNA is TGCAGTGCTAGAGATCTAGCGGGTGATTCCTACAATGAG.

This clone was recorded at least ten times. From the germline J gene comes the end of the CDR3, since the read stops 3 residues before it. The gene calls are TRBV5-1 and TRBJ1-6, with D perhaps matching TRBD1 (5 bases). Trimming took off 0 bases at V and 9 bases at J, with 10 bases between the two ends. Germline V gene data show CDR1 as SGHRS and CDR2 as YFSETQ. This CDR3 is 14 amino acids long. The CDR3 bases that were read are TGCGCCAGCAGCTTGGCCAGGGCCAGTTCACCC. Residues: CASSLARASSP. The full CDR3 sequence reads CASSLARASSPLHF. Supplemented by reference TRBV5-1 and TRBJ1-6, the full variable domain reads KAGVTQTPRYLIKTRGQQVTLSCSPISGHRSVSWYQQTPGQGLQFLFEYFSETQRNKGNFPGRFSGRQFSNSRSEMNVSTLELGDSALYLCASSLARASSPLHFGNGTRLTVT.

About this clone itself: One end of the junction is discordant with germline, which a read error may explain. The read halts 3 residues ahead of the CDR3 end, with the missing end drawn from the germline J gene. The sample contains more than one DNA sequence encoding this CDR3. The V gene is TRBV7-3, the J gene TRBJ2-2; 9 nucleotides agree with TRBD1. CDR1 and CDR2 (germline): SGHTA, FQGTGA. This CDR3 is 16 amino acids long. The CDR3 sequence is CASSTPGTGNPGELFF. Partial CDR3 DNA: TGTGCCAGCAGCACACCCGGGACAGGGAACCCCGGAGAG.

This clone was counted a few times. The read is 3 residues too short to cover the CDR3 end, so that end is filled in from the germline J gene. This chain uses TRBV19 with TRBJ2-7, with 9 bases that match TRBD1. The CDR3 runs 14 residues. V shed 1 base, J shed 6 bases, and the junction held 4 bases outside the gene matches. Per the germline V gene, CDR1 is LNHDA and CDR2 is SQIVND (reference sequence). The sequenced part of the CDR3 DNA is TGTGCCAGTAGTATAGCTGGACAGGGGTTCGAG. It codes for CASSIAGQGFE. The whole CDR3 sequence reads CASSIAGQGFEQYF. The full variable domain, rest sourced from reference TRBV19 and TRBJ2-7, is DGGITQSPKYLFRKEGQNVTLSCEQNLNHDAMYWYRQDPGQGLRLIYYSQIVNDFQKGDIAEGYSVSREKKESFPLTVTSAQKNPTAFYLCASSIAGQGFEQYFGPGTRLTVT.

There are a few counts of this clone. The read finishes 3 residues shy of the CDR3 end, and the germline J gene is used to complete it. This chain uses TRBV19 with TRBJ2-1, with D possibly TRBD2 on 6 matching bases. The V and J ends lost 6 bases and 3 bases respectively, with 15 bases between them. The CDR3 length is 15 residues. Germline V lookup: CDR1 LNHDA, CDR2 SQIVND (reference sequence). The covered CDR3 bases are TGTGCCAGTAGCCTAAGCGGGTATTTCTACAATGAG. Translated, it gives CASSLSGYFYNE. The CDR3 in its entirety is CASSLSGYFYNEQFF.

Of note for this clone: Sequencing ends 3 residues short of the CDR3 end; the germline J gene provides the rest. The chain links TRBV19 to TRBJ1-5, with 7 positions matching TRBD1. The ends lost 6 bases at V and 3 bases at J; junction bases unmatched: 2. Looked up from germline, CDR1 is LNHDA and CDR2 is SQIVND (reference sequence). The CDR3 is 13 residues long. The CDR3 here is CASRGQYNQPQHF. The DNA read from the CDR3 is TGTGCCAGTAGGGGACAGTACAATCAGCCC.

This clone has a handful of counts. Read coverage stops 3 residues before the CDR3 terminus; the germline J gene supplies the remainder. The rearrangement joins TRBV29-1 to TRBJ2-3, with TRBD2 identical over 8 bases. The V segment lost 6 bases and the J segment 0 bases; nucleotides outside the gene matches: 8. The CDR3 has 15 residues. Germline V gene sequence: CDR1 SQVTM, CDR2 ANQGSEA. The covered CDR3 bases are TGCAGCGTCGGTATTAGCGGGGTTAGCACAGATACG. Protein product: CSVGISGVSTDT. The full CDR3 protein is CSVGISGVSTDTQYF.

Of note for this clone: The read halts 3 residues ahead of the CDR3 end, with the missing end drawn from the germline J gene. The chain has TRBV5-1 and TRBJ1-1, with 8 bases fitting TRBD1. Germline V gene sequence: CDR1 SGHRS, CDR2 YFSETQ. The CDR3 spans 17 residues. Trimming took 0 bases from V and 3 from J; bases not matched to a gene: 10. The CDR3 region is CASSLVYKPTGDTEAFF. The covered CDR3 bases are TGCGCCAGCAGCTTGGTCTATAAACCGACAGGGGACACTGAA.